What follows are 5 T cell receptor beta chains derived from one specimen sequenced in a study of neurological immune-mediated disorders. The time point denotes: longitudinal time-point 1 (baseline). Each CDR3 protein gets one entry after TCRdb re-called the 5' RACE reads with MiXCR. The repertoire holds 60,000 to 90,000 distinct CDR3 sequences, with roughly a tenth as singletons. Specimen: PBMCs. The source of these receptors is a young man in good health.

This clonotype has ten or more counts. CDR3 DNA: TGTGCCAGCAGTTTAACAGGGGATTCCGGGGAGCTGTTTTTT. Translated, it gives CASSLTGDSGELFF. The chain combines TRBV28 with TRBJ2-2; TRBD1 matches 7 bases. The V gene end was trimmed by 2 bases and the J gene end by 6 bases; junction bases not matched to a gene: 3. From germline, CDR1 is MDHEN and CDR2 SYDVKM. This CDR3 spans 14 amino acids.

This clonotype was counted many times. The chain couples TRBV5-1 to TRBJ2-7; 13 bases are shared with TRBD2. Losses at the gene ends were 4 bases for V and 1 base for J; bases not matched to a gene: 2. The CDR3 covers 15 residues. The germline V gene has CDR1 SGHRS and CDR2 YFSETQ. CDR3: CASSPGLAGSYEQYF. CDR3 DNA sequence: TGCGCCAGCAGCCCGGGACTAGCGGGATCCTACGAGCAGTACTTC.

This clonotype was picked up a small number of times. The genes are TRBV5-5 and TRBJ2-7, with a weak D call TRBD2 (6 bases). V lost 3 bases and J lost 6, with 13 bases in between. This CDR3 contains 13 residues. The germline V gene encodes CDR1 SGHKS and CDR2 YYEKEE (reference sequence). In nucleotides, the CDR3 is TGTGCCAGCAGCTATTCTAGCGTCGGCGAGCAGTACTTC. It translates to CASSYSSVGEQYF.

This clonotype was seen a single time. A much larger clone differs from this one at a single base, so this may be a read error. CDR3 in DNA: TGTGCCCTCATCCGACAAGGGCAAGGCGAGAAGTACTTC. This translates into CALIRQGQGEKYF. V gene TRBV6-1 combines with J gene TRBJ2-7; D call uncertain. The CDR3 covers 13 residues. Germline CDR1 and CDR2: MNHNS and SASEGT.

This clonotype has a count of ten or more. The V gene is TRBV5-1, the J gene TRBJ2-1, with 7 bases that match TRBD2. Germline V CDR1 and CDR2: SGHRS, YFSETQ. The CDR3 is 16 amino acids. J was trimmed by 4 bases and V by 3 bases; bases with no gene match: 10. CDR3 bases: TGCGCCAGCAGCTCCCGAAGCGGGATAAGTTACAATGAGCAGTTCTTC. Translation gives CASSSRSGISYNEQFF.